This TCR beta chain is from a study of cytomegalovirus exposure and HLA in healthy donors. Study observations and caveats: In vitro work confirmed that a few CMV-associated chains recognize CMV antigens. Most TCR sequences were uncommon, yet certain public TCRs appeared in many donors. Some TCR beta chains (over 150 of them) were listed as cytomegalovirus-associated.

As for this clone: The antigen remains unidentified.

The repertoire was sequenced with immunoSEQ multiplex PCR; TCRdb's copy has only in-frame clones and lacks some. Of more than 65,000 clones in the sample, around 92% were seen once. The V gene's germline CDR1 is ENHRY and CDR2 SYGVKD. The CDR3 loop spans 16 amino acids. V was clipped by 5 bases and J by 6 bases, with 20 bases between them. The donors were part of the 120-subject validation cohort, which stood apart from the roughly 700-subject first cohort. Sequencing was done on a sample of PBMCs. The V call is TRBV10-3, the J call TRBJ1-5; weak D call: TRBD1 (6 bases). This TCR came from a man in his late teens or twenties in good health and CMV-seronegative. In nucleotides, the CDR3 is TGTGCCATCAGTCCCATCGGGGGGCGCCTGGGTCAGCCCCAGCATTTT. Protein product: CAISPIGGRLGQPQHF.